This T cell receptor beta chain was found in a study of T cells in localized non-small cell lung cancer. Findings and limits, study-wide: Longer overall survival accompanied higher blood T cell density. Without multi-region sequencing, intratumor heterogeneity could not be excluded. In adjacent lung appeared a median 57 of the top 100 tumor clones. Among the tissues sampled, uninvolved adjacent lung had the highest T cell clonality, above tumor.

This CDR3 comprises 13 residues. V lost 8 bases and J 1 base, leaving 11 bases between the germline ends. Germline loops: CDR1 MNHGY, CDR2 SAAAGT. Profiled with immunoSEQ multiplex PCR; TCRdb holds only in-frame clones, not every one. The sample has about 2,600 clones, 22% seen once. As to this clone: What it binds is unknown.

The chain carries TRBV6-8 and TRBJ2-5; possibly TRBD1 for D (6 bases). Specimen: lung tumor tissue, collected before any cancer treatment. The receptor was derived from a male donor at least 60 years old with stage III squamous cell lung carcinoma. CDR3 sequence: CASLNRAQETQYF. The CDR3 DNA is TGTGCCAGCCTTAACAGGGCCCAAGAGACCCAGTACTTC.